This entry concerns a single T cell receptor beta chain. Its antigen is not identified. One junction end disagrees with the germline gene, perhaps due to a read error. The data derive from a study of cytomegalovirus exposure and HLA in healthy donors. Study-wide results and caveats: Researchers reported in a later analysis that a missense DCLRE1C variant was tied to TCR beta V- and J-gene trimming. Reports credit the classifier with highly specific, highly sensitive diagnosis of cytomegalovirus status. In a later analysis, DRB1 alleles had the most associated TCRs; HLA-C alleles the fewest.

Vbeta (60) and Jbeta (13) primers were used in the PCR. This table comes from immunoSEQ multiplex PCR, and its TCRdb copy is limited to in-frame clones, with some not included. Here the sample table reports about 46,000 clones. The length of the CDR3 is 15 residues. Germline V gene lookup returns CDR1 GTSNPN and CDR2 SVGIG (reference sequence). The V call is TRBV30, the J call TRBJ1-2; weak D call: TRBD1 (5 bases). The sequence came from a middle-aged woman in good health and CMV-seronegative. The sample was PBMCs. The CDR3 DNA sequence: TGTGCCGGGAGCAATGCGGCGGCAGGGATCTATGGCTACACCTTC. This gives the protein CAGSNAAAGIYGYTF.